These 28 T cell receptor beta chains originate from one sample sequenced in a study of blood T cells in healthy people across ages. Together with a sample-barcoded 5' primer, a J-beta primer mix was included in a second PCR lasting roughly 6 to 12 cycles. TCRdb re-derived calls from the 5' RACE reads in MiXCR, one entry per CDR3 protein. Among fewer than 800,000 distinct CDR3 sequences, 20% to 25% were seen once, and the ten largest hold around 3.4%. Sequencing was carried out using blood. The receptor source for this set is a man between 65 and 79 years old in good health.

This clonotype has ten or more counts. The chain has TRBV6-5 and TRBJ1-2, with unresolved D. There are 12 residues in the CDR3. Germline assignment: CDR1 MNHEY and CDR2 SVGAGI. V lost 2 bases and J 4 bases, leaving 5 bases between the germline ends. The CDR3 here is CASSYGGYGYTF. DNA for the CDR3: TGTGCCAGCAGTTACGGCGGCTATGGCTACACCTTC.

This clonotype was seen repeatedly, ten times or more. V and J are TRBV6-6 and TRBJ2-5; the D is unclear. The germline gives CDR1 MNHNY, CDR2 SVGAGI (reference sequence). V lost 0 bases to trimming and J lost 4 bases, with 9 bases between them. The CDR3 runs 14 residues. CDR3 sequence reads: CASSYSTSVETQYF. Here the CDR3 DNA reads TGTGCCAGCAGTTACTCGACCAGCGTAGAGACCCAGTACTTC.

With respect to this clonotype: The CDR3 does not close with the conserved phenylalanine or tryptophan, likely indicating a read error. V and J are TRBV20-1 and TRBJ2-3, with D perhaps matching TRBD2 (6 bases). CDR1 and CDR2 (germline): DFQATT, SNEGSKA (reference sequence). The ends were cut back, 5 bases at V and 3 bases at J, with 15 bases in the middle. This CDR3 spans 14 amino acids. Here the CDR3 reads CSAAPGVETDTQYL. Written as DNA, the CDR3 is TGCAGTGCTGCCCCGGGGGTCGAGACAGATACGCAGTATCTT.

This clonotype was detected ten times or more. V usage is TRBV3-1 and J usage is TRBJ2-5; 8 bases are a match to TRBD1. CDR3 length equals 17 residues. The V and J ends lost 1 base and 4 bases, in that order; junction bases with no gene match: 11. Germline CDR1 is LGHDT and CDR2 is YNNKEL (reference sequence). The CDR3 coding sequence is TGTGCCAGCAGCCAAGTCGCCGGGGACAGGTTTCGAGAGACCCAGTACTTC. Encoded protein: CASSQVAGDRFRETQYF.

The table lists this clonotype with a few counts. The gene calls are TRBV15 and TRBJ2-4; D is unclear. Trimming removed 1 base at V and 8 bases at J, with 12 bases between. This CDR3 comprises 14 residues. Germline V CDR1 and CDR2: LNHNV, YYDKDF (reference sequence). The CDR3 DNA reads as TGTGCCACCAGCAGAGGCCAAGGGTTGGACATTCAGTACTTC. Its protein product is CATSRGQGLDIQYF. Variable domain in full (rest from reference TRBV15 and TRBJ2-4): DAMVIQNPRYQVTQFGKPVTLSCSQTLNHNVMYWYQQKSSQAPKLLFHYYDKDFNNEADTPDNFQSRRPNTSFCFLDIRSPGLGDTAMYLCATSRGQGLDIQYFGAGTRLSVL.

This clonotype was counted only a few times. This chain uses TRBV29-1 with TRBJ1-2, with 8 bases matching TRBD1. V dropped 5 bases and J dropped 8; count of bases not matched to a gene: 10. Germline values: CDR1 SQVTM, CDR2 ANQGSEA. The CDR3 is 13 residues long. The CDR3 nucleotides read TGCAGCGTTTACGGACAGGGTGAAGAGGGCTACACCTTC. As protein: CSVYGQGEEGYTF.

The CDR3 region is CASSLDVGTQYF. CDR3 in DNA: TGTGCCAGCAGCTTAGATGTGGGGACCCAGTACTTC. The V and J genes are TRBV7-2 and TRBJ2-5; no firm D call. Trimming took 1 base from V and 7 from J, leaving 7 bases between them. CDR1 and CDR2 (germline): SGHTA, FQGNSA. The CDR3 consists of 12 residues.

The V gene is TRBV27, the J gene TRBJ1-3, with D perhaps TRBD1 (5 bases). CDR3 length equals 15 residues. V was shortened by 4 bases and J by 4 bases, with 14 bases between the two germline ends. Germline CDR1 and CDR2: MNHEY and SMNVEV (reference sequence). For the CDR3, the DNA is TGTGCCAGCAGTTCCGGGACGGGGAGGGGAAACACCATATATTTT. Protein product: CASSSGTGRGNTIYF.

This clonotype has at least ten counts. This chain joins TRBV29-1 and TRBJ1-2; D is unresolved. The V end lost 1 base, the J end lost 8 bases, and 11 bases lay between the germline ends. Germline CDR1 is SQVTM and CDR2 is ANQGSEA. This CDR3 is built from 12 residues. CDR3 sequence reads: CSVEVGFDGYTF. CDR3 sequence (DNA): TGCAGCGTTGAAGTGGGCTTTGACGGCTACACCTTC.

This sequence joins TRBV7-6 and TRBJ2-3; maybe TRBD1 (5 bases). V gave up 5 bases and J gave up 0 bases, with 12 bases separating them. The CDR3 is 15 amino acids. Looked up from germline, CDR1 is SGHVS and CDR2 is FNYEAQ. The CDR3 DNA reads as TGTGCCAGCAGCCCTCAGGGATCTAGCACAGATACGCAGTATTTT. Encoded protein: CASSPQGSSTDTQYF.

This clonotype was detected a few times. The V and J genes are TRBV10-3 and TRBJ2-1; TRBD1 matches at 7 bases. V lost 6 bases to trimming and J lost 3 bases; unmatched junction nucleotides: 5. The CDR3 runs 14 residues. Germline CDR1 reads ENHRY; CDR2 reads SYGVKD. The CDR3 protein is CAIRARDSYNEQFF. For the CDR3, the DNA is TGTGCCATCAGGGCCAGGGACAGCTACAATGAGCAGTTCTTC.

This clonotype was observed a few times. The chain links TRBV10-3 to TRBJ1-2; 7 bases are a match to TRBD1. Looked up from germline, CDR1 is ENHRY and CDR2 is SYGVKD. Germline trimming cut 4 bases from V and 0 bases from J; bases unmatched to any gene: 5. The CDR3 runs to 15 residues. The CDR3 protein is CAISAQGETNYGYTF. For the CDR3, the DNA is TGTGCCATCAGTGCTCAGGGGGAAACTAACTATGGCTACACCTTC.

The rearrangement uses TRBV15 and TRBJ2-5; 7 bases match TRBD2. Germline values: CDR1 LNHNV, CDR2 YYDKDF (reference sequence). The V gene end was trimmed by 0 bases and the J gene end by 5 bases; junction bases not matched to a gene: 9. There are 16 residues in the CDR3. This chain's CDR3 is CATSRDSAGVMETQYF. CDR3 coding DNA: TGTGCCACCAGCAGAGACTCGGCGGGAGTAATGGAGACCCAGTACTTC.

The chain combines TRBV2 with TRBJ2-3; 13 bases align to TRBD2. The CDR3 runs to 15 residues. Per the germline V gene, CDR1 is SNHLY and CDR2 is FYNNEI. V trimming: 6 bases; J trimming: 4 bases; junction bases outside the gene matches: 4. CDR3 sequence (DNA): TGTGCCAGCAGCGGACTAGCGGGAGCTGCAGATACGCAGTATTTT. Its protein is CASSGLAGAADTQYF.

This clonotype was counted between two and nine times. The chain employs TRBV14 and TRBJ1-5; the D gene is possibly TRBD1 (5 bases). The CDR3 is made up of 17 amino acids. The V and J ends lost 1 base and 4 bases respectively, with 17 bases between them. Looked up from germline, CDR1 is SGHDN and CDR2 is FVKESK. CDR3 residues: CASSQVKTSRENQPQHF. The CDR3 DNA is TGTGCCAGCAGCCAAGTAAAGACTAGCAGGGAGAATCAGCCCCAGCATTTT.

A few counts support this clonotype. This chain uses TRBV15 with TRBJ2-7, with D perhaps being TRBD1 or TRBD2 (5 bases each). V lost 0 bases and J 3 bases, leaving 9 bases between the germline ends. CDR1 is LNHNV, CDR2 YYDKDF, per germline (reference sequence). The CDR3 extends over 14 amino acids. The CDR3 spells CATSREAGSYEQYF. Here the CDR3 DNA reads TGTGCCACCAGCAGAGAGGCAGGGAGCTACGAGCAGTACTTC.

This sequence joins TRBV10-3 and TRBJ2-3; D remains unclear. Trimming shortened V by 10 bases and J by 2 bases, and 13 bases separated the two germline ends. Per the germline V gene, CDR1 is ENHRY and CDR2 is SYGVKD. The CDR3 consists of 13 residues. The CDR3: CASKGGDTDTQYF. The DNA for the CDR3 is TGTGCCAGCAAGGGTGGGGACACAGATACGCAGTATTTT.

This clonotype was seen a few times. The chain links TRBV9 to TRBJ2-2; TRBD2 aligns across 12 bases. Unmatched junction bases numbered 7, after V lost 4 bases and J lost 6 bases. In germline, CDR1 is SGDLS, CDR2 YYNGEE. CDR3 length equals 16 residues. This CDR3 is CASSPRLAGEAGELFF. Written as DNA, the CDR3 is TGTGCCAGCAGCCCTCGACTAGCGGGAGAGGCCGGGGAGCTGTTTTTT.

The V gene is TRBV20-1, the J gene TRBJ2-7, with unresolved D. V was shortened by 3 bases and J by 2 bases, with 8 bases between the two germline ends. The CDR3 consists of 12 residues. CDR1 and CDR2 from the germline V gene are DFQATT and SNEGSKA (reference sequence). CDR3 in amino acids: CSASSPTYEQYF. The DNA for the CDR3 is TGCAGTGCTAGCTCCCCTACCTACGAGCAGTACTTC.

This clonotype was counted only a few times. The J gene is TRBJ2-6, the V gene TRBV3-1; D is possibly TRBD1 or TRBD2 (5 bases each). Trimming removed 4 bases at V and 3 bases at J, with 10 bases between. The germline V gene encodes CDR1 LGHDT and CDR2 YNNKEL (reference sequence). This CDR3 is 15 amino acids long. This CDR3 reads CASSPWGFGANVLTF. DNA for the CDR3: TGTGCCAGCAGCCCTTGGGGGTTTGGGGCCAACGTCCTGACTTTC.

This clonotype was found many times. In DNA, the CDR3 is TGTGCCAGCAGCTTGGGACCCATCGACAGTGGGGGCCTCTATGGCTACACCTTC. This encodes CASSLGPIDSGGLYGYTF. This chain links TRBV7-9 with TRBJ1-2; tentative D call: TRBD1 (6 bases). V gave up 3 bases and J gave up 4 bases, with 24 bases separating them. Germline CDR1 SEHNR, CDR2 FQNEAQ (reference sequence). This CDR3 comprises 18 residues. Supplemented by reference TRBV7-9 and TRBJ1-2, the full variable domain reads DTGVSQNPRHKITKRGQNVTFRCDPISEHNRLYWYRQTLGQGPEFLTYFQNEAQLEKSRLLSDRFSAERPKGSFSTLEIQRTEQGDSAMYLCASSLGPIDSGGLYGYTFGSGTRLTVV.

The chain links TRBV28 to TRBJ2-4, with D possibly matching TRBD2 (5 bases). Germline CDR1 is MDHEN and CDR2 is SYDVKM. Trimming left V 1 base short and J 2 bases short, with 9 bases between. This CDR3 is 15 amino acids long. CDR3 coding DNA: TGTGCCAGCAGTTTATATGGGGAGACCAAAAACATTCAGTACTTC. It translates to CASSLYGETKNIQYF.

This chain links TRBV6-5 with TRBJ1-3, with D possibly being TRBD1 (5 bases). The CDR3 contains 15 residues. V lost 8 bases and J lost 0, with 14 bases in between. The germline V gene encodes CDR1 MNHEY and CDR2 SVGAGI. This CDR3 is CASGDSTHSGNTIYF. CDR3 nucleotides: TGTGCCAGCGGCGACAGCACCCACTCTGGAAACACCATATATTTT.

This clonotype came up many times. The chain joins TRBV12-3 or TRBV12-4 to TRBJ2-1, with D uncertain. The CDR3 totals 12 residues. The V end lost 6 bases, the J end lost 15 bases, and 18 bases lay between the germline ends. The CDR3 sequence is CASRPAGSHGFF. The CDR3 DNA is TGTGCCAGCAGACCTGCCGGGTCCCATGGGTTCTTC.

Notes on this clonotype: Germline and junction disagree at one end, which may indicate a read error. The V and J genes are TRBV20-1 and TRBJ2-2, with D maybe TRBD2 (5 bases). The CDR3 consists of 15 residues. CDR1 is DFQATT, CDR2 SNEGSKA, per germline (reference sequence). The CDR3 DNA reads TGCAGTGCTCGATCCCACAGAGCGAACACCGGGGAGCCGTTTTTT. Amino acid sequence: CSARSHRANTGEPFF.

This clonotype occurred a few times. The chain recombines TRBV6-6 with TRBJ2-7; D perhaps matches TRBD1 (6 bases). The CDR3 is 14 residues long. The germline V and J ends were trimmed by 5 bases and 3 bases, with 14 bases remaining between them. CDR1 is MNHNY and CDR2 is SVGAGI in the germline V gene (reference sequence). CDR3 region: CASSLDRTFYEQYF. The CDR3 DNA reads as TGTGCCAGCAGTCTCGACAGGACTTTCTACGAGCAGTACTTC.

This clonotype was found a few times. The chain joins TRBV20-1 to TRBJ2-1; D is possibly TRBD2 (5 bases). Germline-derived CDR1 and CDR2 are DFQATT and SNEGSKA (reference sequence). The CDR3 spans 14 residues. The germline V and J ends were trimmed by 5 bases and 5 bases, with 16 bases remaining between them. CDR3 sequence: CSAETREKDNEQFF. The CDR3 bases are TGCAGTGCTGAGACGAGGGAGAAGGACAATGAGCAGTTCTTC.

The V gene is TRBV20-1, the J gene TRBJ2-5; maybe TRBD1 (5 bases). Germline V lookup: CDR1 DFQATT, CDR2 SNEGSKA (reference sequence). The CDR3 is 14 residues long. Trimming took 2 bases from V and 2 from J, leaving 12 bases between them. This chain's CDR3 is CSARPPNRQETQYF. The CDR3 nucleotides are TGCAGTGCTAGACCCCCCAACAGGCAAGAGACCCAGTACTTC.